A single TCR beta chain is shown here with its context. As yet, its antigen is unknown. Data came from immunoSEQ multiplex PCR; TCRdb stores just in-frame clones and leaves some out. The sample shows 65,000 to 85,000 clones, around 78% of them seen only once. This sample is drawn from a study of cytotoxic CD8 clonotypes in ibrutinib-treated CLL. Study-wide background: The study recorded mean values of approximately 260,000 productive templates and approximately 90,000 productive rearrangements per sample. Broader study findings: Public clonotypes, found uncommonly, either contracted or stayed stable on treatment. Sustained-remission and progressing patients had different sampling times.

This CDR3 is 14 amino acids long. The V gene's germline CDR1 is SGHTA and CDR2 FQGTGA. Trimming removed 5 bases from V and 8 bases from J, with 15 bases in between. The TCR originated in a human donor with chronic lymphocytic leukemia. Sample: PBMCs, taken after 24 months of ibrutinib treatment. V and J are TRBV7-3 and TRBJ1-4; D not certain. This CDR3 is CASSPTGQGEKLFF. CDR3 coding DNA: TGTGCCAGCAGCCCTACGGGCCAAGGGGAAAAACTGTTTTTT.